The rows below give T cell receptor beta chains drawn from one sample of a study of T cell responses to AZD1222 COVID-19 vaccine. Produced via immunoSEQ multiplex PCR; TCRdb's table is partial and in-frame only. The sample lists approximately 150,000 clones; around 90% were seen once. This sample comprised peripheral blood, obtained 28 days after the second AZD1222 dose. The receptors originated from an adult who received the AZD1222 COVID-19 vaccine. Both conserved end residues are part of each CDR3. The D gene is left open where the match is weak. Size is stated for part of the rows, as once, few or many counts, or as a class when the clone is expanded.

DNA | CDR3 | D | J | size | V
TGCGCCAGCAGGGGACAGGGTACAAATGAAAAACTGTTTTTT | CASRGQGTNEKLFF | TRBD1 | TRBJ1-4 | - | TRBV5-1
TGCGCCAGCAGCTTACAGGGGCTGGGGACCGGGGAGCTGTTTTTT | CASSLQGLGTGELFF | TRBD1 | TRBJ2-2 | - | TRBV5-1
TGTGCCATCAGTGAGTCGATTTCGGGAAGTTATGGCAATCAGCCCCAGCATTTT | CAISESISGSYGNQPQHF | - | TRBJ1-5 | - | TRBV10-3
TGTGCCAGCAGGACACAGGGGAGCGGCTACACCTTC | CASRTQGSGYTF | TRBD1 | TRBJ1-2 | - | TRBV14
TGTGCCACCTTGGGACAGGGCGCCAATGAGCAGTTCTTC | CATLGQGANEQFF | TRBD1 | TRBJ2-1 | once | TRBV24-1
TGTGCCAGCAGCACAGCGGGGGGGGCGTACAATGAGCAGTTCTTC | CASSTAGGAYNEQFF | TRBD2 | TRBJ2-1 | - | TRBV11-2
TGTGCCAGCAGCTTGTCGTCTCGGAGGGGGCGGACTAATGAAAAACTGTTTTTT | CASSLSSRRGRTNEKLFF | TRBD1 | TRBJ1-4 | - | TRBV5-8
TGCGCCAGCAGGGGGGTTAGCTCCTACAATGAGCAGTTCTTC | CASRGVSSYNEQFF | - | TRBJ2-1 | - | TRBV5-1
TGTGCCAGCTCGGTGGCCGGGGGGGGAAATTTTGGTGAGCAGTTCTTC | CASSVAGGGNFGEQFF | TRBD2 | TRBJ2-1 | - | TRBV2
TGTGCCAGCAGCCCATGGGACAGGGAGGGGTATGGCTACACCTTC | CASSPWDREGYGYTF | TRBD1 | TRBJ1-2 | once | TRBV7-2
TGTGCCAGCTTTTCGGCTAGCGGGATTGATGAGCAGTTCTTC | CASFSASGIDEQFF | TRBD2 | TRBJ2-1 | - | TRBV28
TGTGCCAGCAGTTCGGCCAGGGGACAGCCCCAGCATTTT | CASSSARGQPQHF | - | TRBJ1-5 | - | TRBV27
TGTGCCAGCAGCTCTAGCGGGACAGGTAACTATCAGCCCCAGCATTTT | CASSSSGTGNYQPQHF | TRBD1 | TRBJ1-5 | - | TRBV7-2
TGTGCCATCGGGAAATCCTACGAGCAGTACTTC | CAIGKSYEQYF | - | TRBJ2-7 | once | TRBV10-3
TGTGCCAGCAGTTTGGGATTCAATCAGCCCCAGCATTTT | CASSLGFNQPQHF | - | TRBJ1-5 | - | TRBV27
TGTGCCAGCAGTTTAAGGACCCAGGGGCGATCGTACTTC | CASSLRTQGRSYF | - | TRBJ2-5 | - | TRBV28
TGTGCCAGCAGTTACTCGTCGCTCTCCTACGAGCAGTACTTC | CASSYSSLSYEQYF | - | TRBJ2-7 | - | TRBV6-5
TGCGCCAGCAGCTTCGAAGGAGCCACCATATATTTT | CASSFEGATIYF | - | TRBJ1-3 | once | TRBV5-1
TGTGCCAGCTCACCATACGGGACTAGCGGGACCGGGGAGCTGTTTTTT | CASSPYGTSGTGELFF | TRBD2 | TRBJ2-2 | - | TRBV18
TGTGCCAGCGGGAACAGGGCCGGCTCCTACGAGCAGTACTTC | CASGNRAGSYEQYF | - | TRBJ2-7 | - | TRBV7-2
TGTGCCAGCAGTTACGGACAGGGGCGATATAATTCACCCCTCCACTTT | CASSYGQGRYNSPLHF | TRBD1 | TRBJ1-6 | - | TRBV7-2
TGTGCCAGCAGCGTAGCTCCGCTCGGGGACACGGTTGTCTTC | CASSVAPLGDTVVF | - | TRBJ2-1 | - | TRBV9
TGTGCCAGCCGCCGATCGGGACGGCAGGGACTAGCGGGAGGAAGGGAGCAGTACTTC | CASRRSGRQGLAGGREQYF | TRBD2 | TRBJ2-7 | - | TRBV5-4
TGTGCCTGGAGTGGGGGACAGCCGCGGGAGCAGTACTTC | CAWSGGQPREQYF | TRBD1 | TRBJ2-7 | - | TRBV30
TGTGCCTGGACGCGGGAGGCCCCCTACGAGCAGTACTTC | CAWTREAPYEQYF | TRBD2 | TRBJ2-7 | - | TRBV30
TGTGCCAGCAGCTGGCAGGGCGATAGCAATCAGCCCCAGCATTTT | CASSWQGDSNQPQHF | - | TRBJ1-5 | - | TRBV5-5
TGTGCCAGCAGTTACCGGCCTAGCGGGAGCCACGAGCAGTACTTC | CASSYRPSGSHEQYF | TRBD2 | TRBJ2-7 | once | TRBV6-6
TGTGCCAGCAGGCCAGGGGGCAATCAGCCCCAGCATTTT | CASRPGGNQPQHF | - | TRBJ1-5 | - | TRBV27
TGTGCCATCAGTGAGTCGGCGGGGAACTATGGCTACACCTTC | CAISESAGNYGYTF | - | TRBJ1-2 | - | TRBV10-3
TGTGCCAGCAGTGAATATAGAGGGACAGGGGGTAACTACGAGCAGTACTTC | CASSEYRGTGGNYEQYF | TRBD1 | TRBJ2-7 | - | TRBV25-1
TGTGCCAGCAGTTTGCGCACTATGTGGACTGAAGCTTTCTTT | CASSLRTMWTEAFF | - | TRBJ1-1 | - | TRBV28
TGTGCCAGCACCAACAACCACAGGAATTCACCCCTCCACTTT | CASTNNHRNSPLHF | - | TRBJ1-6 | once | TRBV2
TGCGCCAGCAGCCAAATCGGGACGCCACATGAAAAACTGTTTTTT | CASSQIGTPHEKLFF | - | TRBJ1-4 | - | TRBV4-1
TGTGCCAGCAGCTCCCCAGTGCAAGAGACCCAGTACTTC | CASSSPVQETQYF | - | TRBJ2-5 | - | TRBV5-6
TGTGCCACCTTACGGTTAGCGGGAGGTCCCGGGGAGCTGTTTTTT | CATLRLAGGPGELFF | TRBD2 | TRBJ2-2 | - | TRBV27
TGTGCCAGCAGCGAGACAGGGGCGAGCAATCAGCCCCAGCATTTT | CASSETGASNQPQHF | TRBD1 | TRBJ1-5 | - | TRBV5-6
TGTGCAGAAGGGGGTGGGGTCCACGAGCAGTACTTC | CAEGGGVHEQYF | - | TRBJ2-7 | - | TRBV7-4
TGTGCCAGCAGTGAAGTTGAGGGGGGTACTGAAGCTTTCTTT | CASSEVEGGTEAFF | - | TRBJ1-1 | - | TRBV6-1
TGTGCCACCAGTGATCCCCGGGGCGGGGACACTGAAGCTTTCTTT | CATSDPRGGDTEAFF | - | TRBJ1-1 | - | TRBV24-1
TGTGCCACCAGCGCGGACCAGACTGGATACGAGCAGTACTTC | CATSADQTGYEQYF | - | TRBJ2-7 | - | TRBV15
TGTGCCAGCAGCTTGCGACAGGAGACTACAGATGAGCAGTTCTTC | CASSLRQETTDEQFF | - | TRBJ2-1 | - | TRBV5-4
TGTGCCAGCAGCTTAGCGGCAGGGTTGAACACTGAAGCTTTCTTT | CASSLAAGLNTEAFF | - | TRBJ1-1 | - | TRBV7-6
TGCAGTGCTAGTCGCTGGACAGGGACTAACTATGGCTACACCTTC | CSASRWTGTNYGYTF | TRBD1 | TRBJ1-2 | - | TRBV20-1
TGCGCCAGCAGATTGGGACTAGGCGCAGATACGCAGTATTTT | CASRLGLGADTQYF | TRBD2 | TRBJ2-3 | - | TRBV10-2
TGTGCCAGCAGCTTACAGGGGGTAAGGTACGAGCAGTACTTC | CASSLQGVRYEQYF | TRBD1 | TRBJ2-7 | - | TRBV11-2
TGTGCCAGCAGCTTAGTGGGACAGGAACTCTATGGCTACACCTTC | CASSLVGQELYGYTF | TRBD1 | TRBJ1-2 | - | TRBV5-5
TGTGCCAGCACCGAGACGGTTCTCGGGTACGAGCAGTACTTC | CASTETVLGYEQYF | - | TRBJ2-7 | once | TRBV13
TGTGCCAGTAGTATCACACCCCCAGGGATCACTGAAGCTTTCTTT | CASSITPPGITEAFF | - | TRBJ1-1 | - | TRBV19
TGTGCCAGCAGCGCTGACTGGGAAGAGACCCAGTACTTC | CASSADWEETQYF | - | TRBJ2-5 | - | TRBV11-2
TGTGCCAGCAGTGAGAGGGGGTTCAATCAGCCCCAGCATTTT | CASSERGFNQPQHF | - | TRBJ1-5 | - | TRBV2
TGTGCCAGCAGCTTACAGGGACAGGGATATTCACCCCTCCACTTT | CASSLQGQGYSPLHF | TRBD1 | TRBJ1-6 | - | TRBV7-8
TGCGCCAGCAGCTCTGGACCGAACACCGGGGAGCTGTTTTTT | CASSSGPNTGELFF | - | TRBJ2-2 | - | TRBV5-1